This TCR beta chain was found in a study of early T cells in non-severe SARS-CoV-2 infection. Researchers attached unique molecular identifiers to individual cDNA molecules. TCRdb reanalysed the 5' RACE reads using MiXCR and keeps one entry per CDR3 protein. The table has 100,000 to 150,000 distinct CDR3 sequences, 15% seen once. This clonotype came up a few times. Sequenced material: whole blood. The sequence derives from an adult who was a healthcare worker with PCR-confirmed SARS-CoV-2 infection or an uninfected control (not recorded which).

The CDR3 loop is CASSPRLAGGQDIQYF. Written as DNA, the CDR3 is TGTGCCAGCAGCCCACGACTAGCGGGGGGGCAGGACATTCAGTACTTC. This chain links TRBV9 with TRBJ2-4; 14 bases align to TRBD2. V trimming: 4 bases; J trimming: 8 bases; junction bases outside the gene matches: 8. The V gene's germline CDR1 is SGDLS and CDR2 YYNGEE. The length of the CDR3 is 16 residues.